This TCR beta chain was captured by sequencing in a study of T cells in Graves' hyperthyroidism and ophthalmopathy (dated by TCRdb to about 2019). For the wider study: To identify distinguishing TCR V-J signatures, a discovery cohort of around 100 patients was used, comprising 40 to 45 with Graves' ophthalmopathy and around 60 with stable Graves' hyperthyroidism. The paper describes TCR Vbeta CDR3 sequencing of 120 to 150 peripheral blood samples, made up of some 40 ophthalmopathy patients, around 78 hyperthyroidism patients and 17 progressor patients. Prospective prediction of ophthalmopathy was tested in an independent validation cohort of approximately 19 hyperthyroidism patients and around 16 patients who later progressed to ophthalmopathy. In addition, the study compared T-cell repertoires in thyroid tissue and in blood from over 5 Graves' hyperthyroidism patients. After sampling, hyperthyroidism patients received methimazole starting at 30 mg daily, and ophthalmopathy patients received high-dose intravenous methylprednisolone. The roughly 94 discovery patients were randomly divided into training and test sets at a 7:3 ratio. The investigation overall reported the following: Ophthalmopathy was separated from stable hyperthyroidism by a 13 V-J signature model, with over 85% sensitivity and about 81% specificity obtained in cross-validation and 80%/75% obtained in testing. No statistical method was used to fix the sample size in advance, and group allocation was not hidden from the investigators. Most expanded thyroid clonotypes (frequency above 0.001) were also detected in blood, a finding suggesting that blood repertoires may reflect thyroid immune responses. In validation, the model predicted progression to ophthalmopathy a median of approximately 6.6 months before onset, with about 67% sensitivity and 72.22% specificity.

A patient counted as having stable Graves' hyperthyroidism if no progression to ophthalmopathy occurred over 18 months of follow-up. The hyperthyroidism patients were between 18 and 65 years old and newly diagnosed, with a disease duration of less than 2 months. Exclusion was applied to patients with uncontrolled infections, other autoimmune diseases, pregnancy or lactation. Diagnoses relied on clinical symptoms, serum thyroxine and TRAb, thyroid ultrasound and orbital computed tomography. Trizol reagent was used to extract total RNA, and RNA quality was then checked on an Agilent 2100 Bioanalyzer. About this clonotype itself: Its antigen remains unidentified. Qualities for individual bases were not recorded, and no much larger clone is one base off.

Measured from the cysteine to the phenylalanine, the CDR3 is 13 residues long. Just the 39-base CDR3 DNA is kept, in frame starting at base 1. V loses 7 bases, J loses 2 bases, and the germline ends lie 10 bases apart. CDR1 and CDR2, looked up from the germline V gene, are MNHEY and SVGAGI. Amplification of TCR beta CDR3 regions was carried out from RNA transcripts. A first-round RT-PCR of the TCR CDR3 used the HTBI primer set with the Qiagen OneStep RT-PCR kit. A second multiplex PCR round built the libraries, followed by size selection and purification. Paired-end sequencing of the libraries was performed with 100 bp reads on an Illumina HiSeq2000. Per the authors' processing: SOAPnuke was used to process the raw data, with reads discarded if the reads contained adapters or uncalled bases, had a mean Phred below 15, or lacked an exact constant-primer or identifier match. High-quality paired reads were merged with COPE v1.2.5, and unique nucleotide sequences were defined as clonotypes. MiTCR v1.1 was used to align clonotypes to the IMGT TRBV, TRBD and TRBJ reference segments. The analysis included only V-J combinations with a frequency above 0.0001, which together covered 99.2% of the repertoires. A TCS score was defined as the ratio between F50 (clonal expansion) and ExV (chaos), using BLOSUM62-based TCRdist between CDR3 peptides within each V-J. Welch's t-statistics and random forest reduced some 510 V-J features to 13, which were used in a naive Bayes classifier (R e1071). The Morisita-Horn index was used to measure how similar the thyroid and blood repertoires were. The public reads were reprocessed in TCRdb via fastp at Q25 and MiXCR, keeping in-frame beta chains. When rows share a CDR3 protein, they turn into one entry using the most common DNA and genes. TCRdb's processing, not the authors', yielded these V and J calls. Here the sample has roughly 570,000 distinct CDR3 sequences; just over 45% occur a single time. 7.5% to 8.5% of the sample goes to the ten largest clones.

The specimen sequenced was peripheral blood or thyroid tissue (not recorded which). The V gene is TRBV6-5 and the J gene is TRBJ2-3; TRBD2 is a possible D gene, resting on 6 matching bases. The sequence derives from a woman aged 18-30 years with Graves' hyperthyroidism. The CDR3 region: CASNGGITDTQYF. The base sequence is TGTGCCAGCAACGGGGGAATCACAGATACGCAGTATTTT.